The rows below give T cell receptor beta chains drawn from one sample of a study of CD8 T cells in ankylosing spondylitis. MiXCR, applied by TCRdb to the 5' RACE reads, yields one record per CDR3 protein. The sample holds about 250,000 distinct CDR3 sequences, approximately 20% seen once. The sequenced sample was blood, either unsorted or a sorted T cell fraction (not recorded which). Every receptor here comes from a male donor with ankylosing spondylitis or in good health (not recorded which). Both conserved end residues are part of each CDR3. The order of the fields is J gene, V gene, clone size, D gene, CDR3 protein. The D gene is left open where the match is weak. The size of a clone is reported for some rows only, either as once, few or many, or as a class for expanded clones.

J: TRBJ2-3; V: TRBV11-3; size: .; D: TRBD2; CDR3: CASSPAGGRADTQYF
J: TRBJ2-7; V: TRBV4-2; size: few; D: TRBD2; CDR3: CASSQESPILATAYEQYF
J: TRBJ2-1; V: TRBV20-1; size: .; D: TRBD1; CDR3: CSAGQGDCNEQFF
J: TRBJ2-7; V: TRBV7-9; size: .; D: TRBD2; CDR3: CASSSARDYPYEQYF
J: TRBJ1-2; V: TRBV20-1; size: few; D: TRBD1; CDR3: CSARHRGQNYGYTF
J: TRBJ2-3; V: TRBV6-5; size: few; D: .; CDR3: CASSYSRGDTDTQYF
J: TRBJ2-1; V: TRBV29-1; size: few; D: .; CDR3: CSVREPSYNEQFF
J: TRBJ2-7; V: TRBV4-1; size: many; D: .; CDR3: CASSQFQGTYEQYF
J: TRBJ2-5; V: TRBV6-1; size: few; D: .; CDR3: CASSEEGREETQYF
J: TRBJ2-5; V: TRBV12-3/TRBV12-4; size: .; D: TRBD2; CDR3: CASSFPGLAGVTGILRETQYF
J: TRBJ2-2; V: TRBV6-5; size: .; D: TRBD1; CDR3: CASSFLQGSGELFF
J: TRBJ2-1; V: TRBV24-1; size: few; D: TRBD1; CDR3: CATSDDRDYNEQFF
J: TRBJ2-1; V: TRBV7-9; size: .; D: .; CDR3: CASSYTDGGQGEFF
J: TRBJ1-1; V: TRBV7-9; size: .; D: .; CDR3: CASSFSTGHTEAFF
J: TRBJ1-1; V: TRBV15; size: few; D: TRBD1; CDR3: CATSSGQGATEAFF
J: TRBJ2-7; V: TRBV20-1; size: few; D: TRBD1; CDR3: CSARPQDRIFYEQYF
J: TRBJ2-7; V: TRBV4-1; size: many; D: TRBD1; CDR3: CASSQVPGQGQGYEQYF
J: TRBJ1-1; V: TRBV12-3/TRBV12-4; size: many; D: TRBD1; CDR3: CASRDRIMNTEAFF
J: TRBJ2-2; V: TRBV7-9; size: few; D: .; CDR3: CASSTGQLTGELFF
J: TRBJ1-5; V: TRBV10-2; size: .; D: .; CDR3: CASKNSLGGDQPQHF
J: TRBJ2-7; V: TRBV3-1; size: many; D: .; CDR3: CASSHPGRGSYEQYF
J: TRBJ2-2; V: TRBV11-2; size: few; D: TRBD1; CDR3: CASSLEGAAGGHHVLTNTGELFF
J: TRBJ2-1; V: TRBV5-1; size: many; D: TRBD1; CDR3: CASSGRDSHNEQFF
J: TRBJ2-3; V: TRBV12-3/TRBV12-4; size: few; D: TRBD1; CDR3: CASRPTGGTSTDTQYF
J: TRBJ2-7; V: TRBV5-5; size: medium-sized; D: .; CDR3: CASSLEGALPAYEQYF
J: TRBJ2-1; V: TRBV27; size: .; D: .; CDR3: CAWIPGSYNEQFF
J: TRBJ2-2; V: TRBV20-1; size: many; D: TRBD1; CDR3: CSAADRVNTGELFF
J: TRBJ1-5; V: TRBV4-1; size: .; D: .; CDR3: CASSHGLQANQPQHF
J: TRBJ2-5; V: TRBV5-1; size: many; D: .; CDR3: CASSVVQETQYF
J: TRBJ2-7; V: TRBV5-1; size: many; D: .; CDR3: CASSLAERYEQYF
J: TRBJ2-5; V: TRBV12-3/TRBV12-4; size: .; D: .; CDR3: CASSLFTAEMAQYF
J: TRBJ1-2; V: TRBV29-1; size: .; D: .; CDR3: CSAPGADYGYTF
J: TRBJ2-2; V: TRBV6-4; size: few; D: .; CDR3: CASSESPGQDTGELFF
J: TRBJ2-3; V: TRBV7-9; size: many; D: TRBD2; CDR3: CASSFHSGRSDPQYF
J: TRBJ2-7; V: TRBV7-8; size: few; D: TRBD1; CDR3: CASSSLDRGYEQYF
J: TRBJ2-2; V: TRBV4-1; size: .; D: TRBD2; CDR3: CASSPRLAGGTNTGELFF
J: TRBJ2-1; V: TRBV14; size: few; D: TRBD2; CDR3: CASSQGLGLAGYEQFF
J: TRBJ2-7; V: TRBV5-1; size: many; D: .; CDR3: CASSLVDGRGAYEQYF
J: TRBJ2-7; V: TRBV29-1; size: few; D: .; CDR3: CSVEAADGTYEQYF
J: TRBJ1-1; V: TRBV21-1; size: .; D: .; CDR3: CASSTGGGGNTEAFF
J: TRBJ1-2; V: TRBV10-1; size: .; D: .; CDR3: CASSESMGHGYTF
J: TRBJ2-7; V: TRBV29-1; size: once; D: TRBD2; CDR3: CSVRLLAGAYEQYF
J: TRBJ2-1; V: TRBV9; size: many; D: TRBD2; CDR3: CASSVAGGSRYNEQFF
J: TRBJ2-3; V: TRBV10-3; size: .; D: TRBD2; CDR3: CAISESAGASTDTQYF
J: TRBJ2-7; V: TRBV28; size: few; D: TRBD1; CDR3: CASTNPGTGPPGQYF
J: TRBJ2-1; V: TRBV12-3/TRBV12-4; size: few; D: TRBD1; CDR3: CASNGQGGDEQFF
J: TRBJ2-2; V: TRBV6-5; size: .; D: .; CDR3: CASSHQGLRANTGELFF
J: TRBJ2-7; V: TRBV12-3/TRBV12-4; size: many; D: .; CDR3: CASSPGSPYEQYF
J: TRBJ2-1; V: TRBV5-5; size: .; D: .; CDR3: CASSPGPLIEDNEQFF
J: TRBJ2-1; V: TRBV12-3/TRBV12-4; size: .; D: .; CDR3: CASSFVPTEQFF
J: TRBJ2-7; V: TRBV29-1; size: once; D: .; CDR3: CSARGGPYEQYF
J: TRBJ2-5; V: TRBV6-5; size: .; D: TRBD2; CDR3: CASSYTSGIKETQYF